This T cell receptor (beta chain) stems from a study of cytomegalovirus exposure and HLA in healthy donors. Whole-study results and caveats: Later, an analysis found that common viral pathogens appeared to be linked with several of the most significant clusters. There were some public TCRs occurring in many donors, but most TCR sequences were rare.

The CDR3 length is 16 residues. V lost 3 bases and J lost 8; bases outside the gene matches: 12. Germline CDR1 KGHSH, CDR2 LQKENI. PCR employed 60 Vbeta and 13 Jbeta primers. The repertoire was sequenced with immunoSEQ multiplex PCR; TCRdb's copy has only in-frame clones and lacks some. The table includes some 140,000 clones, 82% detected once. Worth noting for this clone: Its antigen is not identified.

The chain recombines TRBV18 with TRBJ1-5; 8 nucleotides match TRBD1. The TCR originated in a woman in her fifties or sixties in good health and CMV-seropositive. Specimen: PBMCs. The CDR3 here is CASSPPGTGTGKPQHF. In DNA form, the CDR3 reads TGTGCCAGCTCACCCCCAGGGACCGGGACAGGAAAGCCCCAGCATTTT.